What follows are 30 T cell receptor beta chains derived from one specimen sequenced in a study of T-cell reconstitution after alpha-beta-depleted transplantation in children. A library of TCRbeta sequences, prepared with unique molecular identifiers, was generated. TCRdb passed the PCR reads through MiXCR, listing each CDR3 protein once. The sample holds around 670,000 distinct CDR3 sequences, over 10% seen once. Sequenced material: PBMCs, taken before TCRalphabeta/CD19-depleted stem cell transplant. The receptors come from a girl aged 2 to 9 with congenital amegakaryocytic thrombocytopenia, due to receive a stem cell transplant.

The rearrangement uses TRBV20-1 and TRBJ2-7, with a weak D call TRBD1 (5 bases). V was pared by 5 bases and J by 6 bases, with 14 bases between. Germline CDR1 and CDR2: DFQATT and SNEGSKA (reference sequence). The CDR3 runs 12 residues. As DNA, the CDR3 is TGCAGTGCTCGCTACACAGGAGCCGAGCAGTACTTC. This gives the protein CSARYTGAEQYF.

V gene TRBV11-2 combines with J gene TRBJ2-5; TRBD1 matches 7 bases. This CDR3 comprises 15 residues. The trim removed 5 bases at V and 4 bases at J, leaving 10 bases unmatched. Per germline, CDR1 SGHAT and CDR2 FQNNGV. In DNA, the CDR3 is TGTGCCAGCAGCCCCCCGCGAGGGGGCGTAGAGACCCAGTACTTC. This translates into CASSPPRGGVETQYF.

In this sample, this clonotype turned up many times. The chain recombines TRBV6-5 with TRBJ2-5; 7 positions agree with TRBD1. Losses at the gene ends were 10 bases for V and 3 bases for J; bases not matched to a gene: 5. Germline V gene sequence: CDR1 MNHEY, CDR2 SVGAGI. CDR3 length: 12 amino acids. The CDR3: CATQTGKETQYF. The CDR3 DNA is TGTGCCACCCAGACAGGGAAAGAGACCCAGTACTTC.

Many counts were recorded for this clonotype. The chain carries TRBV6-5 and TRBJ2-1; 7 bases match TRBD2. The CDR3 has 16 amino acids. Looked up from germline, CDR1 is MNHEY and CDR2 is SVGAGI. V was pared by 0 bases and J by 7 bases, with 9 bases of the junction left unmatched. The CDR3 region has the DNA TGTGCCAGCAGTTACTCTTGGCGGGAGCGCTTGAATGAGCAGTTCTTC. Residues: CASSYSWRERLNEQFF.

In its sample, this clonotype was seen a few times. No conserved phenylalanine or tryptophan ends this CDR3, so it is likely a read error. Because the CDR3's place on the DNA is in doubt, the DNA is left out and the CDR3 is given as listed by TCRdb. The chain recombines TRBV15 with TRBJ2-1; TRBD2, as called in the table, went unchecked against the DNA. The germline V gene encodes CDR1 LNHNV and CDR2 YYDKDF (reference sequence). The CDR3 has 10 amino acids, counting both end residues. CDR3 protein: CATSRGSRRY.

A word on this clonotype: A much larger clone lies one base from this, so it may be a read error. The V gene is TRBV9, the J gene TRBJ2-2; D call uncertain. From germline, CDR1 is SGDLS and CDR2 YYNGEE. The CDR3 is 15 amino acids. Trimming removed 3 bases from V and 1 base from J, with 10 bases in between. The CDR3 DNA sequence: TGTGCCAGCAGCGCCTTGGATTGGAACACCGGGGAGCTGTTTTTT. Protein sequence: CASSALDWNTGELFF. Looking up the rest from reference TRBV9 and TRBJ2-2 gives the full variable domain: DSGVTQTPKHLITATGQRVTLRCSPRSGDLSVYWYQQSLDQGLQFLIQYYNGEERAKGNILERFSAQQFPDLHSELNLSSLELGDSALYFCASSALDWNTGELFFGEGSRLTVL.

Only a few counts were recorded for this clonotype. The J gene is TRBJ1-1, the V gene TRBV5-1, with D tentatively TRBD1 (5 bases). The length of the CDR3 is 12 residues. Germline assignment: CDR1 SGHRS and CDR2 YFSETQ. V dropped 4 bases and J dropped 10 bases, with 14 bases sitting between them. CDR3 loop: CASSVRDGPAFF. CDR3 DNA: TGCGCCAGCAGCGTTAGGGACGGCCCAGCTTTCTTT.

This clonotype came up many times. The chain carries TRBV5-8 and TRBJ2-1, with 7 bases that match TRBD2. Germline loops: CDR1 SGHTS, CDR2 YDEGEE. The CDR3 runs to 13 residues. The trim removed 4 bases at V and 6 bases at J, leaving 4 bases unmatched. CDR3 residues: CASSRDYFNEQFF. CDR3 DNA: TGTGCCAGCAGCCGGGACTATTTCAATGAGCAGTTCTTC.

This clonotype was seen at least ten times. The chain couples TRBV6-5 to TRBJ1-1; 7 nucleotides agree with TRBD1. V shed 1 base, J shed 5 bases, and the junction held 7 bases outside the gene matches. Looked up from germline, CDR1 is MNHEY and CDR2 is SVGAGI. The CDR3 covers 15 residues. CDR3 protein: CASSYLGGRGTEAFF. The CDR3 DNA follows: TGTGCCAGCAGTTACTTAGGGGGCAGAGGTACTGAAGCTTTCTTT.

The CDR3 spells CSVTDTNNEQFF. The CDR3 DNA reads as TGCAGCGTGACAGACACTAACAATGAGCAGTTCTTC. This sequence joins TRBV29-1 and TRBJ2-1; D is possibly TRBD1 (5 bases). Germline CDR1 and CDR2: SQVTM and ANQGSEA. V dropped 6 bases and J dropped 5 bases, with 11 bases sitting between them. The CDR3 extends over 12 amino acids.

V gene TRBV6-5 combines with J gene TRBJ1-1; the D is unclear. The ends were cut back, 8 bases at V and 7 bases at J, with 11 bases in the middle. CDR3 length equals 11 residues. The germline gives CDR1 MNHEY, CDR2 SVGAGI. CDR3 in amino acids: CASGRRDEAFF. CDR3 DNA sequence: TGTGCCAGCGGGCGGAGGGATGAAGCTTTCTTT.

The chain carries TRBV20-1 and TRBJ2-5; D is ambiguous. Per germline, CDR1 DFQATT and CDR2 SNEGSKA (reference sequence). V lost 4 bases and J lost 5, with 8 bases in between. The CDR3 is made up of 11 amino acids. The CDR3 reads CSATPAETQYF. The DNA for the CDR3 is TGCAGTGCTACCCCCGCGGAGACCCAGTACTTC.

This clonotype was seen more than once but under ten times. The rearrangement joins TRBV20-1 to TRBJ2-3; 15 nucleotides agree with TRBD2. The CDR3 totals 18 residues. Germline V CDR1 and CDR2: DFQATT, SNEGSKA (reference sequence). Trimming took 0 bases from V and 3 from J; bases not matched to a gene: 7. Here the CDR3 reads CSARDGGLAGGPTDTQYF. The CDR3 coding sequence is TGCAGTGCTAGAGATGGCGGACTAGCGGGAGGGCCTACAGATACGCAGTATTTT.

The chain couples TRBV3-1 to TRBJ2-4; 7 bases map to TRBD2. J lost 3 bases, V lost 4 bases, and 9 bases had no gene match. The length of the CDR3 is 16 residues. Germline assignment: CDR1 LGHDT and CDR2 YNNKEL (reference sequence). As DNA, the CDR3 is TGTGCCAGCAGCCCTTTGGCGGGAGCAGGCAAAAACATTCAGTACTTC. Amino acid sequence: CASSPLAGAGKNIQYF.

The chain joins TRBV5-8 to TRBJ2-7, with 10 bases aligning to TRBD1. The CDR3 covers 15 residues. Germline V gene sequence: CDR1 SGHTS, CDR2 YDEGEE. J was trimmed by 3 bases and V by 7 bases; bases with no gene match: 10. The chain's CDR3 is CASGGTGVRIYEQYF. CDR3 DNA: TGTGCCAGCGGGGGGACAGGGGTTCGGATCTACGAGCAGTACTTC.

In regard to this clonotype: This may stem from a read error, because a much larger clone lies one nucleotide away. The V gene is TRBV6-5, the J gene TRBJ2-7; 10 bases are shared with TRBD1. Germline V gene lookup returns CDR1 MNHEY and CDR2 SVGAGI. The CDR3 is 15 residues long. This CDR3 is CAGSYSGTGAYEQYF. CDR3 in DNA: TGTGCCGGCAGTTACTCCGGGACAGGGGCCTACGAGCAGTACTTC.

The chain uses TRBV28 and TRBJ2-6, with D uncertain. Germline assignment: CDR1 MDHEN and CDR2 SYDVKM. The CDR3 extends over 16 amino acids. Trimming stripped 3 bases from V and 3 bases from J, with 12 bases between. The CDR3 is CASSFAGVGGANVLTF. CDR3 DNA sequence: TGTGCCAGCAGTTTTGCTGGAGTCGGTGGGGCCAACGTCCTGACTTTC.

This clonotype has just a few counts. This rearrangement joins TRBV7-9 to TRBJ2-2; no clear D. The germline gives CDR1 SEHNR, CDR2 FQNEAQ (reference sequence). Trimming took 3 bases from V and 0 from J, leaving 11 bases between them. This CDR3 spans 16 amino acids. The CDR3 region is CASSFVRTANTGELFF. CDR3 nucleotide sequence: TGTGCCAGCAGCTTCGTGAGGACGGCGAACACCGGGGAGCTGTTTTTT. Full variable domain (missing parts from reference TRBV7-9 and TRBJ2-2): DTGVSQNPRHKITKRGQNVTFRCDPISEHNRLYWYRQTLGQGPEFLTYFQNEAQLEKSRLLSDRFSAERPKGSFSTLEIQRTEQGDSAMYLCASSFVRTANTGELFFGEGSRLTVL.

This clonotype was found many times. The chain links TRBV7-2 to TRBJ1-4; D gene unclear. Germline V lookup: CDR1 SGHTA, CDR2 FQGNSA. The CDR3 is made up of 14 amino acids. V lost 4 bases, J lost 4 bases, and 10 bases lay in between. CDR3 sequence (DNA): TGTGCCAGCAGCTCAGGACGGAGTAATGAAAAACTGTTTTTT. Protein product: CASSSGRSNEKLFF. Variable domain in full (rest from reference TRBV7-2 and TRBJ1-4): GAGVSQSPSNKVTEKGKDVELRCDPISGHTALYWYRQSLGQGLEFLIYFQGNSAPDKSGLPSDRFSAERTGGSVSTLTIQRTQQEDSAVYLCASSSGRSNEKLFFGSGTQLSVL.

This clonotype was counted only a few times. The J gene is TRBJ2-7, the V gene TRBV10-3; maybe TRBD1 (5 bases). Germline assignment: CDR1 ENHRY and CDR2 SYGVKD. The CDR3 contains 13 residues. V was shortened by 5 bases and J by 4 bases, with 12 bases between the two germline ends. The CDR3 DNA follows: TGTGCCATCAGTCGACAGTCCGGTTACGAGCAGTACTTC. Amino acids: CAISRQSGYEQYF.

This clonotype was seen a few times. The chain joins TRBV7-8 to TRBJ1-1, with unresolved D. In germline, CDR1 is SGHVS, CDR2 FQNEAQ. V was cut by 2 bases and J by 2 bases, with 15 bases left in between. There are 16 residues in the CDR3. In nucleotides, the CDR3 is TGTGCCAGCAGCTTATGGGTTCCATCCACCAACACTGAAGCTTTCTTT. This translates into CASSLWVPSTNTEAFF. Full variable domain (missing parts from reference TRBV7-8 and TRBJ1-1): GAGVSQSPRYKVAKRGQDVALRCDPISGHVSLFWYQQALGQGPEFLTYFQNEAQLDKSGLPSDRFFAERPEGSVSTLKIQRTQQEDSAVYLCASSLWVPSTNTEAFFGQGTRLTVV.

The J gene is TRBJ2-7, the V gene TRBV6-5, with D unresolved. This CDR3 spans 12 amino acids. V was trimmed by 4 bases and J by 4 bases, leaving 8 bases between them. Germline V gene sequence: CDR1 MNHEY, CDR2 SVGAGI. For the CDR3, the DNA is TGTGCCAGCAGTTCTTCTAAATACGAGCAGTACTTC. Protein product: CASSSSKYEQYF.

This chain uses TRBV7-9 with TRBJ2-1; maybe TRBD2 (6 bases). The V gene's germline CDR1 is SEHNR and CDR2 FQNEAQ (reference sequence). The CDR3 contains 11 residues. V lost 7 bases to trimming and J lost 12 bases, with 13 bases between them. CDR3 bases: TGTGCCAGCACCCTAAACGGGAGGCAGTTCTTC. This gives the protein CASTLNGRQFF.

This chain joins TRBV18 and TRBJ1-1; D may be TRBD1 (6 bases). Germline V gene sequence: CDR1 KGHSH, CDR2 LQKENI. The V end was cut by 4 bases, the J end by 5 bases, with 17 bases between. This CDR3 is 15 amino acids long. The CDR3 DNA sequence: TGTGCCAGCTCACGAGATGGCCAGGGGAGGACTGAAGCTTTCTTT. Its protein product is CASSRDGQGRTEAFF.

This chain uses TRBV12-3 or TRBV12-4 with TRBJ2-5; 7 bases fit TRBD2. The CDR3 covers 17 residues. After removal of 6 bases from V and 3 bases from J, the junction contained 16 bases not matched to a gene. The CDR3 here is CASSPTGGRRRKETQYF. Written as DNA, the CDR3 is TGTGCCAGCAGCCCAACCGGCGGGAGAAGACGGAAAGAGACCCAGTACTTC.

A few counts support this clonotype. The chain combines TRBV25-1 with TRBJ2-2; TRBD1 might be the D (7 bases). Germline-derived CDR1 and CDR2 are MGHDK and SYGVNS. The CDR3 is made up of 13 amino acids. The ends were cut back, 3 bases at V and 6 bases at J, with 8 bases in the middle. The CDR3 nucleotides read TGTGCCAGCAGTGACAGGGGGGCCGGGGAGCTGTTTTTT. It codes for CASSDRGAGELFF.

This clonotype was detected only a few times. The J gene is TRBJ2-1, the V gene TRBV7-9; D gene uncertain. V lost 5 bases and J 5 bases, leaving 19 bases between the germline ends. Germline V gene lookup returns CDR1 SEHNR and CDR2 FQNEAQ (reference sequence). CDR3 length: 16 residues. The CDR3 bases are TGTGCCAGCAGCCAGACGGCTTCCCTTCCCCACAATGAGCAGTTCTTC. Protein: CASSQTASLPHNEQFF.

This clonotype was found many times. The gene calls are TRBV29-1 and TRBJ2-3; 9 bases match TRBD1. Germline CDR1 reads SQVTM; CDR2 reads ANQGSEA. The V gene end was trimmed by 3 bases and the J gene end by 3 bases; junction bases not matched to a gene: 7. The CDR3 totals 15 residues. The CDR3 coding sequence is TGCAGCGTTGATGACCGGGACAGGGTGACAGATACGCAGTATTTT. It translates to CSVDDRDRVTDTQYF.

The V gene is TRBV20-1, the J gene TRBJ1-3; D might be TRBD1 (5 bases). The V end lost 3 bases, the J end lost 0 bases, and 21 bases lay between the germline ends. The CDR3 extends over 18 amino acids. Germline-derived CDR1 and CDR2 are DFQATT and SNEGSKA (reference sequence). CDR3 DNA: TGCAGTGCTAGGTTCGCAACCCCCGGGACGCGCTCTGGAAACACCATATATTTT. It specifies CSARFATPGTRSGNTIYF.

The table lists this clonotype with many counts. The chain carries TRBV12-3 or TRBV12-4 and TRBJ2-2, with D maybe TRBD2 (6 bases). The V end lost 6 bases, the J end lost 2 bases, and 19 bases lay between the germline ends. There are 17 residues in the CDR3. The CDR3 protein is CASRPEGLAENTGELFF. CDR3 nucleotide sequence: TGTGCCAGCAGACCGGAGGGCCTAGCAGAAAACACCGGGGAGCTGTTTTTT.